This is a list of T cell receptor beta chains from one sample in a study of cytomegalovirus exposure and HLA in healthy donors. TCRdb keeps only in-frame clones here, not all; method: immunoSEQ multiplex PCR. The top ten hold more than 0.5% of the sample, which has 200,000 to 250,000 clones, about 80% seen once. The sequenced material came from PBMCs. The receptors originated from a middle-aged woman in good health and CMV-seronegative. Each CDR3 is given with its conserved first and last residue. A D gene is named only where the DNA matches it firmly. The size of a clone is reported for some rows only, either as once, few or many, or as a class for expanded clones.

cdr3_aa,cdr3_nt,v_call,clone_size,d_call,cdr3_length,j_call
CASSLIQGKAFF,TGTGCCAGCAGTTTAATCCAGGGTAAAGCTTTCTTT,TRBV27,NA,NA,12,TRBJ1-1
CASSPGVASLHF,TGTGCCAGCTCCCCCGGGGTGGCCTCCCTCCACTTT,TRBV28,NA,NA,12,TRBJ1-6
CASSPRVYEKLFF,TGTGCCAGCAGTCCCCGTGTGTATGAAAAACTGTTTTTT,TRBV6-6,few,NA,13,TRBJ1-4
CAWSPGSARRAFF,TGTGCCTGGAGTCCCGGGTCCGCCCGTCGGGCTTTCTTT,TRBV30,NA,NA,13,TRBJ1-1
CASSEALPSSYNEQFF,TGTGCCAGCAGTGAAGCCTTGCCTAGCTCCTACAATGAGCAGTTCTTC,TRBV6-1,NA,NA,16,TRBJ2-1
CASSAQTGANEKLFF,TGTGCCAGCAGTGCCCAGACAGGCGCTAATGAAAAACTGTTTTTT,TRBV6-1,many,NA,15,TRBJ1-4
CASSPDRGVGYTF,TGTGCCAGCAGCCCGGACAGGGGGGTTGGCTACACCTTC,TRBV28,NA,TRBD1,13,TRBJ1-2
CASSSPGQGTGPYNEQFF,TGTGCCAGCAGCTCGCCCGGCCAGGGGACAGGCCCCTACAATGAGCAGTTCTTC,TRBV7-9,NA,TRBD1,18,TRBJ2-1
CASSAGSAPREKLFF,TGTGCCAGCAGCGCCGGGTCGGCGCCGCGGGAAAAACTGTTTTTT,TRBV9,NA,NA,15,TRBJ1-4
CASSRGTDPDTQYF,TGTGCCAGCAGTCGTGGGACTGATCCGGATACGCAGTATTTT,TRBV6-6,few,NA,14,TRBJ2-3
CATSKEGSGGPETQYF,TGTGCCACCAGCAAAGAAGGTAGCGGGGGGCCGGAGACCCAGTACTTC,TRBV15,few,TRBD2,16,TRBJ2-5
CASSSGVNLYEQYF,TGCGCCAGCAGTTCCGGGGTCAACCTCTACGAGCAGTACTTC,TRBV5-1,once,NA,14,TRBJ2-7
CASSTRRGTGGRYSNQPQHF,TGTGCCAGTAGCACTAGGAGGGGGACAGGGGGGCGGTATAGCAATCAGCCCCAGCATTTT,TRBV19,NA,TRBD1,20,TRBJ1-5
CASRQTGVYNSPLHF,TGTGCCAGCAGGCAAACAGGAGTCTATAATTCACCCCTCCACTTT,TRBV6-1,NA,NA,15,TRBJ1-6
CASSQDLAGGRGEQFF,TGTGCCAGCAGCCAAGATCTGGCGGGGGGGCGGGGTGAGCAGTTCTTC,TRBV4-2,NA,TRBD2,16,TRBJ2-1
CASSLAGTVRAGETQYF,TGCGCCAGCAGCTTGGCCGGGACAGTCCGGGCTGGGGAGACCCAGTACTTC,TRBV5-1,NA,TRBD1,17,TRBJ2-5
CASSFRGSSYNSPLHF,TGTGCCAGCAGCTTCAGGGGAAGCTCCTATAATTCACCCCTCCACTTT,TRBV11-3,NA,NA,16,TRBJ1-6
CASSFRGGQETQYF,TGTGCCAGCAGCTTTCGGGGGGGCCAAGAGACCCAGTACTTC,TRBV13,NA,TRBD2,14,TRBJ2-5
CASSRGTSGTDTQYF,TGCGCCAGCAGCCGCGGGACCTCTGGGACAGATACGCAGTATTTT,TRBV4-3,NA,NA,15,TRBJ2-3
CASSQARGTSGNNEQFF,TGTGCCAGCAGCCAAGCCCGGGGGACTAGCGGGAACAATGAGCAGTTCTTC,TRBV4-2,once,TRBD2,17,TRBJ2-1
CASRLSYEQYF,TGTGCAAGTCGCCTGTCCTACGAGCAGTACTTC,TRBV12-2,NA,NA,11,TRBJ2-7
CAWNRGQPNQPQHF,TGTGCCTGGAACCGGGGACAGCCAAATCAGCCCCAGCATTTT,TRBV30,few,TRBD1,14,TRBJ1-5
CASRDPGGTDQPDTNYGYTF,TGTGCCAGCAGAGACCCAGGGGGCACAGACCAACCGGACACTAACTATGGCTACACCTTC,TRBV5-5,NA,TRBD1,20,TRBJ1-2
CASSLSAGAGSGNTIYF,TGTGCCAGCAGCTTATCCGCGGGGGCCGGCTCTGGAAACACCATATATTTT,TRBV7-3,NA,NA,17,TRBJ1-3
CASSLLRTATNEKLFF,TGTGCCAGCAGCTTGCTGCGGACAGCAACTAATGAAAAACTGTTTTTT,TRBV5-5,NA,NA,16,TRBJ1-4
CASSPSYTDTQYF,TGTGCCAGCAGTCCTTCCTACACAGATACGCAGTATTTT,TRBV28,NA,NA,13,TRBJ2-3
CASSIARSYGEKLFF,TGTGCCAGTAGTATCGCCAGGTCGTATGGTGAAAAACTGTTTTTT,TRBV19,once,NA,15,TRBJ1-4
CASSLAGQGAGSPLHF,TGTGCCAGCAGCTTGGCCGGACAGGGGGCGGGTTCACCCCTCCACTTT,TRBV5-6,few,TRBD1,16,TRBJ1-6
CASSPTGGYTDTQYF,TGTGCCAGCAGCCCCACGGGGGGGTACACAGATACGCAGTATTTT,TRBV7-6,NA,TRBD2,15,TRBJ2-3
CSVPGFHEQFF,TGCAGCGTCCCCGGGTTTCATGAGCAGTTCTTC,TRBV29-1,NA,NA,11,TRBJ2-1
CASSEGGTRSYNEQFF,TGTGCCAGCAGTGAGGGGGGAACCCGCTCCTACAATGAGCAGTTCTTC,TRBV6-1,NA,NA,16,TRBJ2-1
CASSRTGDQPQHF,TGTGCCAGCAGCAGGACAGGGGATCAGCCCCAGCATTTT,TRBV11-2,once,TRBD1,13,TRBJ1-5
CAWSVTGNTGELFF,TGTGCCTGGAGTGTGACAGGGAACACCGGGGAGCTGTTTTTT,TRBV30,once,NA,14,TRBJ2-2
CASSRRGAGNEQFF,TGTGCCAGCAGCCGGCGGGGGGCTGGGAATGAGCAGTTCTTC,TRBV14,once,TRBD2,14,TRBJ2-1
CASSPVRVTEAFF,TGTGCCAGCAGCCCAGTCAGGGTTACTGAAGCTTTCTTT,TRBV6-5,NA,NA,13,TRBJ1-1
CASSQVTQGKDEKLFF,TGCGCCAGCAGCCAAGTTACACAGGGGAAAGATGAAAAACTGTTTTTT,TRBV4-1,NA,TRBD1,16,TRBJ1-4
CASSHLQGNSGANVLTF,TGTGCCAGCTCACATCTACAGGGTAACTCTGGGGCCAACGTCCTGACTTTC,TRBV18,few,NA,17,TRBJ2-6
CASSSRGMNTEAFF,TGTGCCAGCAGCTCCCGGGGTATGAACACTGAAGCTTTCTTT,TRBV11-3,NA,NA,14,TRBJ1-1
CASSEQGDNQPQHF,TGTGCCAGCAGTGAACAGGGGGACAATCAGCCCCAGCATTTT,TRBV11-3,NA,TRBD1,14,TRBJ1-5
CASNRRTFEGAFF,TGTGCCAGCAACCGAAGAACTTTCGAGGGAGCTTTCTTT,TRBV6-1,NA,NA,13,TRBJ1-1
CASSSTAHGNQPQHF,TGTGCCAGCAGCTCGACAGCCCATGGCAATCAGCCCCAGCATTTT,TRBV7-2,NA,NA,15,TRBJ1-5
CASSLTGLPYEQYF,TGCGCCAGCAGCCTCACAGGGCTACCCTACGAGCAGTACTTC,TRBV4-1,NA,NA,14,TRBJ2-7
CASSFARTGNNSPLHF,TGTGCCAGCAGCTTTGCCCGGACAGGGAATAATTCACCCCTCCACTTT,TRBV13,NA,TRBD1,16,TRBJ1-6
CASRTGGYGYTF,TGTGCCAGCAGAACAGGGGGGTATGGCTACACCTTC,TRBV27,NA,TRBD1,12,TRBJ1-2
CASSQALRYQETQYF,TGTGCCAGCAGCCAAGCGCTCCGGTACCAAGAGACCCAGTACTTC,TRBV14,NA,NA,15,TRBJ2-5
CATSRQGFGDTIYF,TGTGCCACCAGCAGACAGGGGTTCGGAGACACCATATATTTT,TRBV15,once,NA,14,TRBJ1-3
CSVGRLGNEQFF,TGCAGCGTTGGCAGGTTGGGCAATGAGCAGTTCTTC,TRBV29-1,NA,NA,12,TRBJ2-1
CASSLEGGTAGYTF,TGCGCCAGCAGCTTGGAGGGCGGGACGGCTGGCTACACCTTC,TRBV5-1,NA,NA,14,TRBJ1-2
CALEGRVSDEQFF,TGTGCCTTGGAGGGCAGGGTTAGCGATGAGCAGTTCTTC,TRBV30,NA,NA,13,TRBJ2-1
CASSLMAGSYEQYF,TGCGCCAGCAGCTTGATGGCAGGCTCCTACGAGCAGTACTTC,TRBV5-1,NA,NA,14,TRBJ2-7
CASSFGTSGGSNEQFF,TGTGCCAGCAGCTTCGGGACTAGCGGGGGGTCCAATGAGCAGTTCTTC,TRBV7-9,NA,TRBD2,16,TRBJ2-1
CASSEAGQGNQPQHF,TGTGCCAGCAGTGAAGCGGGACAGGGGAATCAGCCCCAGCATTTT,TRBV10-3,few,TRBD1,15,TRBJ1-5
CAISGTGTEAFF,TGTGCCATCAGCGGGACAGGGACTGAAGCTTTCTTT,TRBV10-3,NA,TRBD1,12,TRBJ1-1
CASSPRGNSGANVLTF,TGTGCCAGCAGCCCGCGGGGTAACTCTGGGGCCAACGTCCTGACTTTC,TRBV5-4,few,NA,16,TRBJ2-6
CASSSSGDRGNYTF,TGTGCCAGCAGTTCATCAGGGGACAGGGGTAACTACACCTTC,TRBV27,NA,TRBD1,14,TRBJ1-2
CASSVGGLNIQYF,TGTGCCAGCAGCGTAGGGGGCCTAAACATTCAGTACTTC,TRBV9,NA,NA,13,TRBJ2-4
CASTWTEETQYF,TGTGCCAGCACCTGGACAGAGGAGACCCAGTACTTC,TRBV18,NA,NA,12,TRBJ2-5
CASSPDSGHNSPLHF,TGTGCCAGTAGCCCCGACAGCGGGCATAATTCACCCCTCCACTTT,TRBV19,NA,NA,15,TRBJ1-6
CASSPRQGSDTQYF,TGCGCCAGCAGCCCTAGACAGGGTTCAGATACGCAGTATTTT,TRBV5-1,NA,TRBD1,14,TRBJ2-3